These T cell receptor beta chains were read from a single sample in a study of CD8 T cells in ankylosing spondylitis. TCRdb reanalysed the 5' RACE reads using MiXCR and keeps one entry per CDR3 protein. The data contain 750,000 to 850,000 distinct CDR3 sequences, 10% to 15% of them seen just once; the ten biggest clones take up approximately 0.5%. The sequenced sample was blood, either unsorted or a sorted T cell fraction (not recorded which). These receptors all stem from a male donor with ankylosing spondylitis. Each CDR3 is given with its conserved first and last residue. Fields, in order: D gene, clone size, V gene, J gene, CDR3 DNA, CDR3 protein. The D gene is left open where the match is weak. Clone size is stated in some rows and not others, as once, few, many or a class when expanded.

d_call: TRBD1; clone_size: .; v_call: TRBV20-1; j_call: TRBJ2-5; cdr3_nt: TGCAGTGCTATGGACAGGGACGAGACCCAGTACTTC; cdr3_aa: CSAMDRDETQYF
d_call: .; clone_size: few; v_call: TRBV4-3; j_call: TRBJ2-3; cdr3_nt: TGCGCCAGCAGCCAAGACCCGGTTCAAGGGAGACATGTGAATACGCAGTATTTT; cdr3_aa: CASSQDPVQGRHVNTQYF
d_call: .; clone_size: many; v_call: TRBV5-5; j_call: TRBJ2-2; cdr3_nt: TGTGCCAGCAGCTACTTGTGGCAGGACACCGGGGAGCTGTTTTTT; cdr3_aa: CASSYLWQDTGELFF
d_call: .; clone_size: few; v_call: TRBV5-1; j_call: TRBJ2-5; cdr3_nt: TGCGCCAGCAGTCGGGGTGTAAGCGAGGAGACCCAGTACTTC; cdr3_aa: CASSRGVSEETQYF
d_call: .; clone_size: .; v_call: TRBV28; j_call: TRBJ1-1; cdr3_nt: TGTGCCAGCAGGCGGACAGTATTCTCCACTGAAGCTTTCTTT; cdr3_aa: CASRRTVFSTEAFF
d_call: .; clone_size: few; v_call: TRBV29-1; j_call: TRBJ1-2; cdr3_nt: TGCAGCGTTGAGATTAACTATGGCTACACCTTC; cdr3_aa: CSVEINYGYTF
d_call: .; clone_size: many; v_call: TRBV6-5; j_call: TRBJ1-5; cdr3_nt: TGTGCCAGCAGTTACTCCTCGTATCAGCCCCAGCATTTT; cdr3_aa: CASSYSSYQPQHF
d_call: .; clone_size: .; v_call: TRBV25-1; j_call: TRBJ2-7; cdr3_nt: TGTGCCAGCAGTGATTACAGAGCCTACGAGCAGTACTTC; cdr3_aa: CASSDYRAYEQYF
d_call: .; clone_size: .; v_call: TRBV12-3/TRBV12-4; j_call: TRBJ1-5; cdr3_nt: TGTGCCAGCAGTTTAATTCGGGGCTATAGCAATCAGCCCCAGCATTTT; cdr3_aa: CASSLIRGYSNQPQHF
d_call: .; clone_size: few; v_call: TRBV7-2; j_call: TRBJ1-2; cdr3_nt: TGTGCCAGCAGCTCTACTGACCGACAGTCTTTCTTC; cdr3_aa: CASSSTDRQSFF
d_call: TRBD2; clone_size: many; v_call: TRBV25-1; j_call: TRBJ2-1; cdr3_nt: TGTGCCGCCGCGACTAGCGGGAGACTGGGGAATGAGCAGTTCTTC; cdr3_aa: CAAATSGRLGNEQFF
d_call: TRBD1; clone_size: few; v_call: TRBV25-1; j_call: TRBJ1-1; cdr3_nt: TGTGCCAGCAGTTCACTCGACAGGGGGAACACTGAAGCTTTCTTT; cdr3_aa: CASSSLDRGNTEAFF
d_call: TRBD1; clone_size: .; v_call: TRBV10-3; j_call: TRBJ1-1; cdr3_nt: TGTGCCATCAGCGGAAACAGGGGTCCTGAAGCTTTCTTT; cdr3_aa: CAISGNRGPEAFF
d_call: TRBD1; clone_size: .; v_call: TRBV6-1; j_call: TRBJ1-5; cdr3_nt: TGTGCCAGCAGTCCGCACAGGGGAAGCCAGCCCCAGCATTTT; cdr3_aa: CASSPHRGSQPQHF
d_call: .; clone_size: .; v_call: TRBV20-1; j_call: TRBJ2-5; cdr3_nt: TGCAGTGCTACAGACTCCCAAGAGACCCAGTACTTC; cdr3_aa: CSATDSQETQYF
d_call: .; clone_size: few; v_call: TRBV6-2/TRBV6-3; j_call: TRBJ2-7; cdr3_nt: TGTGCCAGCAGAGCGGGGGGACAGGGAAAGTTCGAGCAGTACTTC; cdr3_aa: CASRAGGQGKFEQYF
d_call: TRBD2; clone_size: many; v_call: TRBV5-1; j_call: TRBJ2-1; cdr3_nt: TGCGCCAGCAGCCCTAGCGGGAGTCCGTCCTACAATGAGCAGTTCTTC; cdr3_aa: CASSPSGSPSYNEQFF
d_call: .; clone_size: .; v_call: TRBV10-3; j_call: TRBJ2-3; cdr3_nt: TGTGCCTACACCCGGGACAACACAGATACGCAGTATTTT; cdr3_aa: CAYTRDNTDTQYF
d_call: .; clone_size: few; v_call: TRBV20-1; j_call: TRBJ2-1; cdr3_nt: TGCAGTGCTGGCCTAGGAGGGAACAATGAGCAGTTCTTC; cdr3_aa: CSAGLGGNNEQFF
d_call: .; clone_size: many; v_call: TRBV3-1; j_call: TRBJ2-1; cdr3_nt: TGTGCCAGCAGCCAAGTATCAGGCAATGAGCAGTTCTTC; cdr3_aa: CASSQVSGNEQFF
d_call: .; clone_size: many; v_call: TRBV20-1; j_call: TRBJ1-1; cdr3_nt: TGCAGTGCTAGAGATTTAGGCTGGCAACAGAACACTGAAGCTTTCTTT; cdr3_aa: CSARDLGWQQNTEAFF
d_call: .; clone_size: few; v_call: TRBV20-1; j_call: TRBJ2-7; cdr3_nt: TGCAGTGCTAGAGTGACGGGACACTTCTACGAGCAGTACTTC; cdr3_aa: CSARVTGHFYEQYF
d_call: TRBD1; clone_size: .; v_call: TRBV27; j_call: TRBJ2-1; cdr3_nt: TGTGCCAGCAGGGCGACAGGGATCAATGAGCAGTTCTTC; cdr3_aa: CASRATGINEQFF
d_call: TRBD2; clone_size: .; v_call: TRBV28; j_call: TRBJ2-1; cdr3_nt: TGTGCCAGCAGTCGGACTAGCGGGAGTATTTCGGGTGAGCAGTTCTTC; cdr3_aa: CASSRTSGSISGEQFF
d_call: .; clone_size: .; v_call: TRBV6-5; j_call: TRBJ1-2; cdr3_nt: TGTGCCAGCAGTTACTTTAGGGTTGGCGGGGGCTACACCTTC; cdr3_aa: CASSYFRVGGGYTF
d_call: .; clone_size: .; v_call: TRBV20-1; j_call: TRBJ1-6; cdr3_nt: TGCAGTGCTAGCCCAGCAATCGGAGGGCGGTCACCCCTCCACTTT; cdr3_aa: CSASPAIGGRSPLHF
d_call: .; clone_size: few; v_call: TRBV10-3; j_call: TRBJ2-5; cdr3_nt: TGTGCCATCAGTGGGACGGGGCAAGAGACCCAGTACTTC; cdr3_aa: CAISGTGQETQYF
d_call: .; clone_size: .; v_call: TRBV7-9; j_call: TRBJ1-2; cdr3_nt: TGTGCCAGCAGCCTTACAGGGTCAGGATCTAACTATGGCTACACCTTC; cdr3_aa: CASSLTGSGSNYGYTF
d_call: TRBD2; clone_size: .; v_call: TRBV24-1; j_call: TRBJ2-5; cdr3_nt: TGTGCCACCAGTGACTCCCGACTAGCAGAAGAGACCCAGTACTTC; cdr3_aa: CATSDSRLAEETQYF
d_call: TRBD2; clone_size: few; v_call: TRBV7-2; j_call: TRBJ2-3; cdr3_nt: TGTGCCAGCAGCTTAGCGGGCGGGGGATCCACAGATACGCAGTATTTT; cdr3_aa: CASSLAGGGSTDTQYF
d_call: TRBD1; clone_size: many; v_call: TRBV4-1; j_call: TRBJ1-1; cdr3_nt: TGCGCCAGCAGCCAGGACAGGGGGCGCGGGCTGGCAGCTTTCTTT; cdr3_aa: CASSQDRGRGLAAFF
d_call: TRBD1; clone_size: many; v_call: TRBV10-2; j_call: TRBJ2-7; cdr3_nt: TGCGCCAGCAAATCCCCCTCGACAGGGTCCTACGAGCAGTACTTC; cdr3_aa: CASKSPSTGSYEQYF
d_call: .; clone_size: few; v_call: TRBV7-2; j_call: TRBJ2-5; cdr3_nt: TGTGCCAGCAGCTTACCTCTGGGCTCCCTTAGGGAAACCCAGTACTTC; cdr3_aa: CASSLPLGSLRETQYF
d_call: TRBD1; clone_size: .; v_call: TRBV5-1; j_call: TRBJ2-1; cdr3_nt: TGCGCCAGCAGCTATCTACCGGGACAGGGCGATGAGCAGTTCTTC; cdr3_aa: CASSYLPGQGDEQFF
d_call: .; clone_size: many; v_call: TRBV20-1; j_call: TRBJ1-1; cdr3_nt: TGCAGTGCGAGCGACAGGAACACTGAAGCTTTCTTT; cdr3_aa: CSASDRNTEAFF
d_call: TRBD1; clone_size: few; v_call: TRBV28; j_call: TRBJ2-7; cdr3_nt: TGTGCCAGCCCCCCAAACCCGGGACAGGGCCACGAGCAGTACTTC; cdr3_aa: CASPPNPGQGHEQYF
d_call: .; clone_size: many; v_call: TRBV7-3; j_call: TRBJ1-1; cdr3_nt: TGTGCCAGCAGCCCACCGCGGGCGGAGAACACTGAAGCTTTCTTT; cdr3_aa: CASSPPRAENTEAFF
d_call: TRBD1; clone_size: .; v_call: TRBV20-1; j_call: TRBJ2-2; cdr3_nt: TGCAGTGCTAGGGGTAGCCAGGGGGCAACCGGGGAGCTGTTTTTT; cdr3_aa: CSARGSQGATGELFF
d_call: .; clone_size: few; v_call: TRBV4-3; j_call: TRBJ2-1; cdr3_nt: TGCGCCAGCAGCCATGGACAGTACAATGAGCAGTTCTTC; cdr3_aa: CASSHGQYNEQFF
d_call: .; clone_size: .; v_call: TRBV13; j_call: TRBJ2-7; cdr3_nt: TGTGCCAGCAACTATAATAGGGCGGGCGAGCAGTACTTC; cdr3_aa: CASNYNRAGEQYF
d_call: .; clone_size: many; v_call: TRBV4-3; j_call: TRBJ2-7; cdr3_nt: TGCGCCAGCAGCCCCTGGCCCCGGGACCCTCCCTACGAGCAGTACTTC; cdr3_aa: CASSPWPRDPPYEQYF
d_call: TRBD1; clone_size: few; v_call: TRBV20-1; j_call: TRBJ1-5; cdr3_nt: TGCAGTGCTTCCTACAGGGGCGAGCAGCCCCAGCATTTT; cdr3_aa: CSASYRGEQPQHF
d_call: TRBD1; clone_size: many; v_call: TRBV4-2; j_call: TRBJ2-7; cdr3_nt: TGTGCCAGCAGCCCAGTGGCTGGACAGGCCGCTTTCCTGTACTTC; cdr3_aa: CASSPVAGQAAFLYF
d_call: .; clone_size: many; v_call: TRBV4-2; j_call: TRBJ2-2; cdr3_nt: TGTGCCAGCAGCCTCCTGTTGACGAACACCGGGGAGCTGTTTTTT; cdr3_aa: CASSLLLTNTGELFF
d_call: TRBD1; clone_size: many; v_call: TRBV29-1; j_call: TRBJ2-1; cdr3_nt: TGCAGCGTTGAGCACAGGGGCACCGGTGAGCAGTTCTTC; cdr3_aa: CSVEHRGTGEQFF